This TCR beta chain was observed in a study of CD8+CD57+ T cells in acquired aplastic anemia. Study outcomes and limitations: Significance was not reached for CD8+ Simpson's diversity between patients and controls. Some 31 shared CD8+ CDR3s appeared highly expressed within patients' immunodominant clones.

Remarks on this clonotype: The antigen is unknown. Mismatch with germline at one junction end may stem from a read error.

The length of the CDR3 is 14 residues. Germline V gene data show CDR1 as LNHNV and CDR2 as YYDKDF (reference sequence). CDR3 and TCR beta VDJ profiling relied on genomic DNA as the template. TCRdb re-called the reads through MiXCR, storing one row per CDR3 protein. The sample lists roughly 250,000 distinct CDR3 sequences, about 80% seen once, with 40% to 55% in the top ten. Sequencing was done on patients that had shown CD8+CD57+ cell expansion by flow cytometry. At the time of blood sampling, patients had not yet received any therapy. This clonotype originated in a human donor with aplastic anemia. The specimen was sorted CD4+, CD8+, or CD8+CD57+ T cells (not recorded which) from PBMCs. This chain links TRBV15 with TRBJ2-1, with D unresolved. CDR3 coding DNA: TGTGCCAGCAGTTCTCAGACCAGCCAGAATGCGCAGTTCTTC. As protein: CASSSQTSQNAQFF.